The 4 T cell receptor beta chains given below trace back to one sample, sequenced in a study of blood T cell repertoires in COVID-19. Generated by immunoSEQ multiplex PCR, the TCRdb table keeps only in-frame clones and is missing some. Here the sample spans more than 200,000 clones, more than 75% being singletons. Sequenced: PBMCs or T cells enriched from blood (not recorded which). Receptors originate from a woman aged 45-59 years who had recovered from COVID-19.

The rearrangement joins TRBV15 to TRBJ2-7; D unresolved. The CDR3 consists of 16 residues. Trimming pared 0 bases from V and 0 bases from J, leaving 12 bases between. CDR1 is LNHNV, CDR2 YYDKDF, per germline (reference sequence). Written as DNA, the CDR3 is TGTGCCACCAGCAGAGACTTCGCCGCGAGCTCCTACGAGCAGTACTTC. It codes for CATSRDFAASSYEQYF.

V and J are TRBV2 and TRBJ1-1; weak D call: TRBD1 (6 bases). CDR3 length: 12 residues. V gave up 4 bases and J gave up 7 bases, with 10 bases separating them. The germline V gene encodes CDR1 SNHLY and CDR2 FYNNEI. DNA of the CDR3: TGTGCCAGCAGTGGGGGGACAATTGAAGCTTTCTTT. This codes for CASSGGTIEAFF.

The chain employs TRBV5-4 and TRBJ1-1; a weak D match, TRBD1 (6 bases). This CDR3 contains 15 residues. V was trimmed by 4 bases and J by 0 bases, leaving 13 bases between them. CDR1 SGHNT and CDR2 YYREEE come from the germline V gene (reference sequence). In nucleotides, the CDR3 is TGTGCCAGCAGCCTAACAGGGCCGATGAACACTGAAGCTTTCTTT. This gives the protein CASSLTGPMNTEAFF. Together with reference TRBV5-4 and TRBJ1-1, the CDR3 gives the full variable domain: ETGVTQSPTHLIKTRGQQVTLRCSSQSGHNTVSWYQQALGQGPQFIFQYYREEENGRGNFPPRFSGLQFPNYSSELNVNALELDDSALYLCASSLTGPMNTEAFFGQGTRLTVV.

The chain combines TRBV5-5 with TRBJ1-2, with TRBD1 as a possible D gene (6 bases). V lost 4 bases to trimming and J lost 2 bases, with 9 bases between them. Germline V gene sequence: CDR1 SGHKS, CDR2 YYEKEE (reference sequence). CDR3 size: 13 residues. CDR3 in DNA: TGTGCCAGCAGCCGGACAGACAACTATGGCTACACCTTC. Its protein product is CASSRTDNYGYTF.